Listed below are T cell receptor beta chains from one sample, sequenced in a study of response to subunit inactivated influenza vaccine. MiXCR, run by TCRdb on the RT-PCR reads, gives a single entry per CDR3 protein. The sample has a few hundred thousand distinct CDR3 sequences, 20% to 25% seen once. The material was PBMCs from blood, obtained about 20 months after vaccination. The receptors here all came from a man aged 50 to 75 who received an inactivated influenza vaccine. The CDR3 runs from the conserved cysteine through the conserved F or W. Fields, in order: clone size, V gene, D gene, J gene, CDR3 protein, CDR3 DNA. A D gene is named only where the DNA matches it firmly. Not all rows give a size; the values are once, few, many and, for expanded clones, a class.

NA	TRBV12-3/TRBV12-4	TRBD1	TRBJ1-3	CASSMGTAGGNTIYF	TGTGCCAGCAGTATGGGGACAGCCGGTGGAAACACCATATATTTT
NA	TRBV5-1	NA	TRBJ2-1	CASNERSASYNEQFF	TGCGCCAGCAACGAGAGGTCTGCCTCCTACAATGAGCAGTTCTTC
many	TRBV7-2	NA	TRBJ1-6	CASRPDRTNSPLHF	TGTGCCAGCAGACCGGACAGAACCAATTCACCCCTCCACTTT
NA	TRBV7-2	TRBD1	TRBJ2-2	CASSLRQGVKTGELFF	TGTGCCAGCAGCTTACGCCAGGGGGTGAAGACCGGGGAGCTGTTTTTT
once	TRBV20-1	TRBD2	TRBJ2-7	CSARDLTSGYEQYF	TGCAGTGCTAGAGATCTGACTAGCGGCTACGAGCAGTACTTC
few	TRBV15	NA	TRBJ1-2	CATSRVSGLYYGYTF	TGTGCCACCAGCAGAGTGTCGGGGTTGTACTATGGCTACACCTTC
few	TRBV6-6	NA	TRBJ1-2	CASSYGQSYGYTF	TGTGCCAGCAGTTACGGTCAGTCCTATGGCTACACCTTC
few	TRBV20-1	NA	TRBJ1-2	CSAKQDLGYGYTF	TGCAGTGCTAAACAGGATCTTGGCTATGGCTACACCTTC
many	TRBV4-3	TRBD1	TRBJ1-2	CASSQEGQGRYGYTF	TGCGCCAGCAGCCAAGAGGGACAGGGCAGGTATGGCTACACCTTC
few	TRBV20-1	NA	TRBJ1-5	CSASSGVLDSNQPQHF	TGCAGTGCTAGCTCAGGGGTTTTAGACAGCAATCAGCCCCAGCATTTT
few	TRBV11-2	TRBD2	TRBJ2-2	CASSLVGALSGRDTGELFF	TGTGCCAGCAGCTTAGTAGGGGCCCTTAGCGGGAGGGACACCGGGGAGCTGTTTTTT
few	TRBV7-9	NA	TRBJ2-1	CASSRIGVRSYNEQFF	TGTGCCAGCAGCCGAATTGGGGTTCGCTCCTACAATGAGCAGTTCTTC
NA	TRBV6-4	TRBD2	TRBJ2-1	CASSDGWGGQQFF	TGTGCCAGCAGTGACGGGTGGGGGGGACAGCAGTTCTTC
many	TRBV6-1	NA	TRBJ2-5	CASAEGGVQETQYF	TGTGCCAGCGCCGAGGGGGGGGTTCAAGAGACCCAGTACTTC
few	TRBV7-9	TRBD1	TRBJ1-5	CASSRDRPPQHF	TGTGCCAGCAGCCGGGACAGGCCGCCCCAGCATTTT
NA	TRBV11-2	NA	TRBJ2-3	CASSMGVTDTQYF	TGTGCCAGCAGCATGGGGGTCACAGATACGCAGTATTTT
many	TRBV5-1	TRBD1	TRBJ1-1	CASSQIQGAGTEAFF	TGCGCCAGCAGCCAGATTCAGGGGGCAGGCACTGAAGCTTTCTTT
NA	TRBV7-2	NA	TRBJ1-3	CASSSRTVVSGNTIYF	TGTGCCAGCAGCTCGCGGACGGTTGTCTCTGGAAACACCATATATTTT
few	TRBV10-3	TRBD1	TRBJ1-1	CAIREPGQGASTEAFF	TGTGCCATCAGGGAACCGGGACAGGGGGCCAGCACTGAAGCTTTCTTT
NA	TRBV7-8	TRBD2	TRBJ2-7	CASSLVGGGSSYEQYF	TGTGCCAGCAGCTTAGTCGGCGGGGGAAGCTCCTACGAGCAGTACTTC
few	TRBV4-3	NA	TRBJ1-5	CASSQGAGGGSNQPQHF	TGCGCCAGCAGCCAAGGGGCCGGTGGGGGTAGCAATCAGCCCCAGCATTTT
NA	TRBV28	NA	TRBJ1-5	CASSLPGPGNQPQHF	TGTGCCAGCAGCCTCCCGGGACCCGGGAATCAGCCCCAGCATTTT
few	TRBV23-1	NA	TRBJ1-1	CASSQSVAAQRLNTEAFF	TGCGCCAGCAGTCAATCGGTCGCAGCTCAACGTCTGAACACTGAAGCTTTCTTT
many	TRBV5-1	TRBD1	TRBJ1-6	CASRYRTGVDSPLHF	TGCGCCAGCCGATACCGGACAGGGGTGGATTCACCCCTCCACTTT
NA	TRBV9	NA	TRBJ1-1	CASSVAGVVNTEAFF	TGTGCCAGCAGCGTAGCGGGGGTGGTGAACACTGAAGCTTTCTTT
many	TRBV3-1	NA	TRBJ1-2	CASSQELTGRANYGYTF	TGTGCCAGCAGCCAAGAACTGACAGGAAGAGCTAACTATGGCTACACCTTC
few	TRBV19	NA	TRBJ1-1	CASSIRFYTEAFF	TGTGCCAGTAGTATAAGGTTCTACACTGAAGCTTTCTTT
NA	TRBV5-6	NA	TRBJ2-7	CASSLGLEVDEQYF	TGTGCCAGCAGCTTGGGGCTGGAGGTGGACGAGCAGTACTTC
NA	TRBV4-2	NA	TRBJ2-7	CASSQLRIEGDSYEQYF	TGTGCCAGCAGCCAATTGAGGATAGAGGGAGACTCCTACGAGCAGTACTTC
many	TRBV15	TRBD1	TRBJ2-7	CATKRQGSDEQYF	TGTGCCACCAAAAGACAGGGGTCCGACGAGCAGTACTTC
few	TRBV29-1	TRBD2	TRBJ2-1	CSVEATSGINEQFF	TGCAGCGTTGAAGCGACTAGCGGGATTAATGAGCAGTTCTTC
NA	TRBV5-6	TRBD2	TRBJ2-1	CASSFGAGVYNEQFF	TGTGCCAGCAGCTTTGGGGCGGGGGTTTACAATGAGCAGTTCTTC
NA	TRBV15	NA	TRBJ1-1	CATAKTMADTEAFF	TGTGCCACCGCCAAAACCATGGCCGACACTGAAGCTTTCTTT
few	TRBV7-2	TRBD2	TRBJ2-1	CASRGLADYEQFF	TGTGCCAGCAGGGGACTAGCAGATTATGAGCAGTTCTTC
few	TRBV18	NA	TRBJ1-3	CASSPPGGAPTGNTIYF	TGTGCCAGCTCACCACCTGGGGGGGCGCCGACTGGAAACACCATATATTTT
NA	TRBV20-1	NA	TRBJ2-7	CSARDLPYEQYF	TGCAGTGCAAGAGATCTTCCCTACGAGCAGTACTTC
once	TRBV3-1	NA	TRBJ1-2	CASGDGGRGNYGYTF	TGTGCCAGCGGCGATGGGGGTCGAGGAAACTATGGCTACACCTTC
NA	TRBV12-3/TRBV12-4	TRBD1	TRBJ2-1	CASSQDRGQFF	TGTGCCAGCAGTCAAGACAGGGGGCAGTTCTTC
NA	TRBV12-3/TRBV12-4	NA	TRBJ1-2	CASSRQDDYGYTF	TGTGCCAGCAGCAGACAGGACGACTATGGCTACACCTTC
many	TRBV7-2	NA	TRBJ1-1	CASSRSTFNTEAFF	TGTGCCAGCAGCCGTTCGACTTTCAACACTGAAGCTTTCTTT
few	TRBV20-1	NA	TRBJ2-1	CSASGAEFSYNEQFF	TGCAGTGCTAGTGGCGCGGAGTTTTCCTACAATGAGCAGTTCTTC
NA	TRBV29-1	TRBD1	TRBJ2-2	CSVGRQGANTGELFF	TGCAGCGTGGGAAGACAGGGGGCAAACACCGGGGAGCTGTTTTTT
NA	TRBV9	TRBD1	TRBJ1-2	CASSVEGQGNGYTF	TGTGCCAGCAGCGTAGAGGGACAGGGAAATGGCTACACCTTC
many	TRBV28	TRBD1	TRBJ1-1	CASSRPGDSGPIEAFF	TGTGCCAGCAGCAGGCCGGGGGACAGTGGTCCTATCGAAGCTTTCTTT